This T cell receptor (beta chain) came from a study of blood T cell repertoires in COVID-19. Background on the study: Material from acute and convalescent COVID-19 was sourced from the United States, Italy and Spain. T cells, B-cell-depleted T cells, or PBMCs provided the cDNA or gDNA that served as material.

The germline gives CDR1 SGHVS, CDR2 FQNEAQ. CDR3 length equals 15 residues. Trimming shortened V by 5 bases and J by 1 base, and 14 bases separated the two germline ends. Assay: immunoSEQ multiplex PCR; the TCRdb copy retains only in-frame clones and omits some. Altogether some 400,000 clones are present, 81% being singletons, with the ten largest covering about 1%. The sequenced material came from peripheral blood. This receptor was taken from a human donor with acute or convalescent COVID-19. The donor label of this sample is uncertain. The chain carries TRBV7-8 and TRBJ1-1; TRBD1 is a possible D gene (6 bases). The chain's CDR3 is CASSTHRVGNTEAFF. The CDR3 coding sequence is TGTGCCAGCAGCACACACAGGGTTGGGAACACTGAAGCTTTCTTT.